A single sample gave rise to the 30 T cell receptor beta chains below, sequenced in a study of cytomegalovirus exposure and HLA in healthy donors. Primers included in the PCR were 60 Vbeta and 13 Jbeta primers. Produced via immunoSEQ multiplex PCR; TCRdb's table is partial and in-frame only. This sample carries under 200,000 clones, about 80% of them seen once, and the ten largest clones take 9.5% to 10%. Sequencing used PBMCs. These receptors originate from a young man in good health and CMV-seropositive.

This clone was seen a single time. The chain uses TRBV18 and TRBJ1-6; 11 bases are shared with TRBD1. CDR1 is KGHSH and CDR2 is LQKENI in the germline V gene. V gave up 5 bases and J gave up 12 bases; unmatched junction bases: 3. CDR3 length: 13 residues. CDR3 coding DNA: TGTGCCAGCTCAACGGGACAGGGGGGACCCCTCCACTTT. Translation gives CASSTGQGGPLHF.

The J gene is TRBJ2-1, the V gene TRBV13, with D perhaps TRBD2 (7 bases). Germline CDR1 reads PRHDT; CDR2 reads FYEKMQ (reference sequence). CDR3 length: 18 residues. V gave up 1 base and J gave up 0 bases, with 16 bases separating them. This CDR3 reads CASSLEGVGGSSYNEQFF. CDR3 bases: TGTGCCAGCAGCTTAGAGGGGGTGGGCGGGAGCTCCTACAATGAGCAGTTCTTC.

This clone was counted a single time. J is TRBJ2-5 and V is TRBV4-2; possibly TRBD2 for D (5 bases). V was cut by 0 bases and J by 3 bases, with 8 bases left in between. CDR1 and CDR2 from the germline V gene are LGHNA and YNFKEQ. The CDR3 runs 14 residues. The CDR3 region is CASSQELAEETQYF. CDR3 nucleotide sequence: TGTGCCAGCAGCCAAGAGCTAGCCGAAGAGACCCAGTACTTC.

The chain links TRBV29-1 to TRBJ2-7; 7 bases align to TRBD1. The germline V gene has CDR1 SQVTM and CDR2 ANQGSEA. With 7 bases clipped from V and 6 bases from J, the junction kept 12 bases outside the gene matches. The CDR3 has 13 amino acids. CDR3 sequence reads: CSGKGQYSSEQYF. DNA of the CDR3: TGCAGCGGGAAGGGACAGTATTCGAGCGAGCAGTACTTC.

In the case of this clone: Mismatch with germline at one junction end may stem from a read error. The V call is TRBV5-1, the J call TRBJ2-6, with D perhaps matching TRBD1 (5 bases). This CDR3 is 20 amino acids long. Germline V gene sequence: CDR1 SGHRS, CDR2 YFSETQ. The CDR3 is CASSLAEVGSTHSGANGLTF. The CDR3 nucleotides are TGCGCCAGCAGCTTGGCCGAGGTGGGATCTACCCACTCTGGGGCCAACGGCCTGACTTTC.

This chain links TRBV7-7 with TRBJ2-5; D possibly corresponds to TRBD2 (6 bases). There are 13 residues in the CDR3. The V end was cut by 5 bases, the J end by 3 bases, with 10 bases between. Germline V gene lookup returns CDR1 SSHAT and CDR2 FNYEAQ (reference sequence). Here the CDR3 reads CASSPSGEETQYF. The CDR3 nucleotides are TGTGCCAGCAGCCCCTCGGGGGAAGAGACCCAGTACTTC.

This clone showed up just a few times. The chain combines TRBV7-8 with TRBJ2-4; D is possibly TRBD2 (6 bases). V was cut by 1 base and J by 3 bases, with 10 bases left in between. The CDR3 runs to 15 residues. Germline assignment: CDR1 SGHVS and CDR2 FQNEAQ. CDR3 in amino acids: CASSLGGAGKNIQYF. The CDR3 nucleotides read TGTGCCAGCAGCTTAGGCGGGGCCGGCAAAAACATTCAGTACTTC.

The V call is TRBV21-1, the J call TRBJ1-2; the table's D call TRBD1 went unverified against the DNA. TRBV21-1 represents a pseudogene. The CDR3 contains 14 residues. The CDR3 sequence is CASSRSQGARGYTF. DNA of the CDR3: TGTGCCAGCAGCAGGAGCCAGGGGGCGCGTGGCTACACCTTC.

This clone was picked up a small number of times. The chain uses TRBV2 and TRBJ2-5; 8 bases map to TRBD2. V lost 6 bases, J lost 5 bases, and 17 bases stayed unmatched. This CDR3 has 17 residues. The V gene's germline CDR1 is SNHLY and CDR2 FYNNEI. The CDR3 here is CASRPPLSSGGGETQYF. The CDR3 DNA sequence: TGTGCCAGCAGACCCCCTCTGTCGAGCGGGGGTGGGGAGACCCAGTACTTC.

In DNA form, the CDR3 reads TGTGCCAGCAGTTACTTAGGACAGGGGGCATACAATGAGCAGTTCTTC. This encodes CASSYLGQGAYNEQFF. The chain combines TRBV6-5 with TRBJ2-1, with 11 bases lining up with TRBD1. Germline V gene sequence: CDR1 MNHEY, CDR2 SVGAGI. CDR3 length: 16 residues. V was pared by 1 base and J by 4 bases, with 3 bases of the junction left unmatched.

Only a few counts were recorded for this clone. The rearrangement links TRBV19 to TRBJ2-7; 9 bases align to TRBD1. After removal of 2 bases from V and 2 bases from J, the junction contained 13 bases not matched to a gene. Looked up from germline, CDR1 is LNHDA and CDR2 is SQIVND (reference sequence). There are 18 residues in the CDR3. The CDR3 spells CASSIKLPRDRVAYEQYF. The CDR3 DNA sequence: TGTGCCAGTAGTATAAAGCTCCCTCGGGACAGGGTTGCCTACGAGCAGTACTTC.

This clone is a singleton in its sample. The V gene is TRBV9, the J gene TRBJ1-1; possibly TRBD1 for D (6 bases). V lost 4 bases to trimming and J lost 7 bases, with 29 bases between them. CDR1 is SGDLS, CDR2 YYNGEE, per germline. The CDR3 sequence is 18 residues long. The CDR3 sequence: CASSQLHRDIGDLYEAFF. The CDR3 region has the DNA TGTGCCAGCAGCCAGCTGCACCGGGACATCGGGGACCTTTATGAAGCTTTCTTT.

Only a few counts were recorded for this clone. The chain joins TRBV19 to TRBJ2-2; D is perhaps TRBD1 (5 bases). Trimming took off 6 bases at V and 3 bases at J, with 14 bases between the two ends. CDR3 length: 15 amino acids. CDR1 LNHDA and CDR2 SQIVND come from the germline V gene (reference sequence). DNA of the CDR3: TGTGCCAGTAGAGCTGGGCAGGGTGACACCGGGGAGCTGTTTTTT. It encodes CASRAGQGDTGELFF.

The rearrangement links TRBV2 to TRBJ2-7; D is perhaps TRBD2 (6 bases). This CDR3 is 15 amino acids long. Trimming pared 1 base from V and 6 bases from J, leaving 16 bases between. Looked up from germline, CDR1 is SNHLY and CDR2 is FYNNEI. As DNA, the CDR3 is TGTGCCAGCAGTGAAGGTGGGAGGCCCTTTAGCGAGCAGTACTTC. This encodes CASSEGGRPFSEQYF.

The chain carries TRBV10-2 and TRBJ2-5; 9 nucleotides agree with TRBD2. The J call may be mistaken, given a closer DNA end match to TRBJ2-7. Germline V lookup: CDR1 WSHSY, CDR2 SAAADI. This CDR3 has 15 amino acids. The CDR3 DNA reads TGCGCCAGCAGGGCTAGCGGGAAGGTGTTACCCGAGCAGTACTTC. Its translation: CASRASGKVLPEQYF.

The gene calls are TRBV7-2 and TRBJ2-1; D perhaps matches TRBD1 (5 bases). Germline V lookup: CDR1 SGHTA, CDR2 FQGNSA. V was trimmed by 1 base and J by 6 bases, leaving 16 bases between them. The CDR3 consists of 16 residues. In nucleotides, the CDR3 is TGTGCCAGCAGCTTAGTTGGTTGGCAGGGATTCAATGAGCAGTTCTTC. Its protein is CASSLVGWQGFNEQFF.

This chain uses TRBV27 with TRBJ2-2; D uncertain. The CDR3 has 13 amino acids. V shed 3 bases and J shed 4 bases, with 6 bases lying between them. CDR1 is MNHEY and CDR2 is SMNVEV in the germline V gene (reference sequence). The CDR3 loop reads CASSFRGTGELFF. The CDR3 DNA is TGTGCCAGCAGTTTCAGAGGCACCGGGGAGCTGTTTTTT.

This rearrangement joins TRBV7-7 to TRBJ1-6, with D unresolved. This CDR3 contains 15 residues. Trimming removed 5 bases from V and 7 bases from J, with 15 bases in between. Germline V gives CDR1 SSHAT, CDR2 FNYEAQ (reference sequence). CDR3 loop: CASSHREESNSPLHF. The CDR3 nucleotides are TGTGCCAGCAGCCACCGGGAGGAGTCGAATTCACCCCTCCACTTT.

The chain couples TRBV19 to TRBJ1-2; perhaps TRBD1 as D (5 bases). V was cut by 5 bases and J by 5 bases, with 12 bases left in between. The germline CDR1 and CDR2 sequences are LNHDA and SQIVND (reference sequence). The CDR3 sequence is 13 residues long. The CDR3 region is CASSLGGIYGYTF. The CDR3 nucleotides read TGTGCCAGTAGTCTCGGGGGGATATATGGCTACACCTTC.

The chain has TRBV6-1 and TRBJ2-7; TRBD2 matches 8 bases. CDR1 is MNHNS, CDR2 SASEGT, per germline. Trimming removed 4 bases from V and 7 bases from J; junction bases left unmatched: 12. The CDR3 extends over 15 amino acids. The DNA of the CDR3 is TGTGCCAGCAGTGGACGAGCGGGGGCTCCCGAGGAGCAGTACTTC. This gives the protein CASSGRAGAPEEQYF.

The chain carries TRBV18 and TRBJ1-2; 7 bases align to TRBD1. J lost 5 bases, V lost 3 bases, and 12 bases had no gene match. Germline values: CDR1 KGHSH, CDR2 LQKENI. This CDR3 spans 16 amino acids. CDR3 coding DNA: TGTGCCAGCTCACCCAACCAAGGGACAGTTAGGTATGGCTACACCTTC. It codes for CASSPNQGTVRYGYTF.

The chain is built from TRBV18 and TRBJ2-3; D gene unclear. V dropped 1 base and J dropped 7 bases, with 12 bases sitting between them. Germline V gene lookup returns CDR1 KGHSH and CDR2 LQKENI. This CDR3 comprises 14 residues. As DNA, the CDR3 is TGTGCCAGCTCACCACTATCCACAGTACATACGCAGTATTTT. Amino acids: CASSPLSTVHTQYF.

V usage is TRBV4-2 and J usage is TRBJ2-1; 7 nucleotides align to TRBD2. Looked up from germline, CDR1 is LGHNA and CDR2 is YNFKEQ. This CDR3 is built from 16 residues. With 0 bases clipped from V and 7 bases from J, the junction kept 9 bases outside the gene matches. CDR3 nucleotide sequence: TGTGCCAGCAGCCAAGAAAGAGCGGGACCTTGGAATGAGCAGTTCTTC. Translating gives CASSQERAGPWNEQFF.

The chain couples TRBV19 to TRBJ2-7; tentative D call: TRBD1 (5 bases). This CDR3 spans 11 amino acids. From germline, CDR1 is LNHDA and CDR2 SQIVND (reference sequence). Trimming removed 10 bases at V and 4 bases at J, with 11 bases between. The CDR3 coding sequence is TGTGCCACCTCTAGGGGTTACGAGCAGTACTTC. This sequence encodes CATSRGYEQYF. The whole variable domain, filled in from reference TRBV19 and TRBJ2-7, reads DGGITQSPKYLFRKEGQNVTLSCEQNLNHDAMYWYRQDPGQGLRLIYYSQIVNDFQKGDIAEGYSVSREKKESFPLTVTSAQKNPTAFYLCATSRGYEQYFGPGTRLTVT.

This clone has a single count. The CDR3 DNA sequence: TGCGCCAGCAGCCTTCACAGGGTCGTGGATGAAAAACTGTTTTTT. Protein sequence: CASSLHRVVDEKLFF. This chain joins TRBV4-1 and TRBJ1-4; the D gene is possibly TRBD1 (6 bases). Germline V gene lookup returns CDR1 MGHRA and CDR2 YSYEKL. Trimming left V 4 bases short and J 6 bases short, with 15 bases between. CDR3 length: 15 residues.

The chain joins TRBV5-1 to TRBJ1-6, with no clear D. V was cut by 6 bases and J by 0 bases, with 13 bases left in between. Germline V gene lookup returns CDR1 SGHRS and CDR2 YFSETQ. This CDR3 contains 16 residues. DNA for the CDR3: TGCGCCAGCACCCAAACACCGGGCTCCTATAATTCACCCCTCCACTTT. Translation: CASTQTPGSYNSPLHF.

The chain carries TRBV7-2 and TRBJ1-2; unclear D gene. The germline gives CDR1 SGHTA, CDR2 FQGNSA. This CDR3 spans 13 amino acids. Trimming removed 5 bases from V and 4 bases from J, with 11 bases in between. The chain's CDR3 is CASSQGLLYGYTF. The CDR3 DNA reads as TGTGCCAGCAGCCAAGGACTGCTCTATGGCTACACCTTC. Combining the CDR3 with reference TRBV7-2 and TRBJ1-2 gives the whole variable domain GAGVSQSPSNKVTEKGKDVELRCDPISGHTALYWYRQSLGQGLEFLIYFQGNSAPDKSGLPSDRFSAERTGGSVSTLTIQRTQQEDSAVYLCASSQGLLYGYTFGSGTRLTVV.

The V call is TRBV5-4, the J call TRBJ1-1; no firm D call. V was pared by 6 bases and J by 1 base, with 10 bases between. The CDR3 consists of 13 residues. CDR1 SGHNT and CDR2 YYREEE come from the germline V gene (reference sequence). CDR3 nucleotides: TGTGCCAGCACCGAGGGAACGAACACTGAAGCTTTCTTT. Protein sequence: CASTEGTNTEAFF.

The chain links TRBV6-1 to TRBJ1-2, with TRBD1 identical over 7 bases. Germline trimming cut 4 bases from V and 4 bases from J; bases unmatched to any gene: 6. This CDR3 region has 14 residues. The germline gives CDR1 MNHNS, CDR2 SASEGT. The CDR3 sequence: CASSGTGLGYGYTF. The DNA of the CDR3 is TGTGCCAGCAGTGGGACAGGTTTGGGCTATGGCTACACCTTC.

The V call is TRBV25-1, the J call TRBJ1-2; D ambiguous. Looked up from germline, CDR1 is MGHDK and CDR2 is SYGVNS. This CDR3 has 13 amino acids. V lost 6 bases and J 2 bases, leaving 10 bases between the germline ends. Written as DNA, the CDR3 is TGTGCCAGCAGAGAAGGCCTCAACTATGGCTACACCTTC. This sequence encodes CASREGLNYGYTF.